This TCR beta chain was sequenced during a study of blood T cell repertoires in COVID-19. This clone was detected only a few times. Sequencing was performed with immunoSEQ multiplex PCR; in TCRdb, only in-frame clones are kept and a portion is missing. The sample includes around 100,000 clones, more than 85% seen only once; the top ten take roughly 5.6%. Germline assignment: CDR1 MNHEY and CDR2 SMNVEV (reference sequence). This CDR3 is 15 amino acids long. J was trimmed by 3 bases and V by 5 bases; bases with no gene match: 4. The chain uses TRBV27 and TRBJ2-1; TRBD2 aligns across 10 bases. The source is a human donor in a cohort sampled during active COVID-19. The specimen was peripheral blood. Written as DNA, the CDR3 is TGTGCCAGCAGTACTACTAGCGGGAACTACAATGAGCAGTTCTTC. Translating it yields CASSTTSGNYNEQFF.